Following are 2 T cell receptor beta chains from one sample sequenced in a study of blood T cell repertoires in COVID-19. The protocol was immunoSEQ multiplex PCR, while the TCRdb copy is restricted to in-frame clones and leaves out a portion. The sample lists a few hundred thousand clones, 80% to 90% occurring once. Specimen: peripheral blood. These receptors were obtained from a woman in her 30s with COVID-19, enrolled during active disease.

In this sample, this clone turned up a few times. The rearrangement uses TRBV7-9 and TRBJ2-3; 11 bases align to TRBD2. V lost 0 bases to trimming and J lost 5 bases; unmatched junction nucleotides: 4. The length of the CDR3 is 16 residues. Germline CDR1 is SEHNR and CDR2 is FQNEAQ (reference sequence). The CDR3: CASSLASGRALDTQYF. The CDR3 DNA sequence: TGTGCCAGCAGCTTAGCTAGCGGGAGGGCCCTAGATACGCAGTATTTT.

The V gene is TRBV23-1, the J gene TRBJ2-3; tentative D call: TRBD1 (5 bases). TRBV23-1 is an open reading frame whose function is uncertain. The CDR3 loop spans 16 amino acids. Trimming pared 0 bases from V and 4 bases from J, leaving 14 bases between. The CDR3 sequence is CASSQSGTVGADTQYF. CDR3 coding DNA: TGCGCCAGCAGTCAATCGGGTACAGTAGGGGCAGATACGCAGTATTTT.